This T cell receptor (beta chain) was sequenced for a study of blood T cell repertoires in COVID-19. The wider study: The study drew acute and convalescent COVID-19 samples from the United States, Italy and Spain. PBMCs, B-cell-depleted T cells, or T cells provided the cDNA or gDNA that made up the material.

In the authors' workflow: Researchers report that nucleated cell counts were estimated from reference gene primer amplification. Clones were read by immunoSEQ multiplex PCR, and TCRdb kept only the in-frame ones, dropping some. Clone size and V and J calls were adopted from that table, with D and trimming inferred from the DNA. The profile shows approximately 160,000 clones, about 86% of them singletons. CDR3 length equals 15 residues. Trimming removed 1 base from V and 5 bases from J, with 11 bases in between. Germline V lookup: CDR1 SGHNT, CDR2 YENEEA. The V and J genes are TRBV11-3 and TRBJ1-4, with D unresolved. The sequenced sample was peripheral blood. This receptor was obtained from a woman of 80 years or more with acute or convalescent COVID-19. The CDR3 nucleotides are TGTGCCAGCAGCTTAGGTCACGGAGGGAATGAAAAACTGTTTTTT. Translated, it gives CASSLGHGGNEKLFF.